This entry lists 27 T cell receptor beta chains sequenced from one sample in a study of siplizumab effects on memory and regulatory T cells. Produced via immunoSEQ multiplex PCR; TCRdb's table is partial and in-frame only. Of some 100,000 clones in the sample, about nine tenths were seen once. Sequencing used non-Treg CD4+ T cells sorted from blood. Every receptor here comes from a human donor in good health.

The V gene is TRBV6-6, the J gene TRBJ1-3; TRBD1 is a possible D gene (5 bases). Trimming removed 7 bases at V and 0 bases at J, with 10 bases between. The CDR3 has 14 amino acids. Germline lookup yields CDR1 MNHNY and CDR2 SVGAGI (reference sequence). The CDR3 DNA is TGTGCCAGCACTCTCGGGGGCTCTGGAAACACCATATATTTT. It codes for CASTLGGSGNTIYF.

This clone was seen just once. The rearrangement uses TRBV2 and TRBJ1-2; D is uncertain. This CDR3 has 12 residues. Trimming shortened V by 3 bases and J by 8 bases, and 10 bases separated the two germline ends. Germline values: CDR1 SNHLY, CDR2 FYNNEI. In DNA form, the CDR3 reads TGTGCCAGCAGTGAGAGACGGGAGGGCTACACCTTC. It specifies CASSERREGYTF.

CDR3 DNA sequence: TGTGCCTGGAGTGGCGGGAGAGTCAATGAGCAGTTCTTC. Translating it yields CAWSGGRVNEQFF. The J gene is TRBJ2-1, the V gene TRBV30; TRBD2 aligns across 7 bases. The V and J ends lost 1 base and 6 bases, in that order; junction bases with no gene match: 3. The CDR3 spans 13 residues. CDR1 GTSNPN and CDR2 SVGIG come from the germline V gene (reference sequence).

Written as DNA, the CDR3 is TGTGCCAGCAGGGCGACCGACACAGGGCAGTACTTC. Encoded protein: CASRATDTGQYF. The chain employs TRBV7-3 and TRBJ2-7, with D perhaps matching TRBD1 (5 bases). The ends were cut back, 6 bases at V and 9 bases at J, with 15 bases in the middle. The germline gives CDR1 SGHTA, CDR2 FQGTGA. There are 12 residues in the CDR3.

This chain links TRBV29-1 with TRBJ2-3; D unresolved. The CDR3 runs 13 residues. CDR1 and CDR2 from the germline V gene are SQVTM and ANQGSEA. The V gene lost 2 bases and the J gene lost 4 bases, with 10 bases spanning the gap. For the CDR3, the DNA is TGCAGCGTTGAAATGGAGAGGCCAGATACGCAGTATTTT. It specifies CSVEMERPDTQYF.

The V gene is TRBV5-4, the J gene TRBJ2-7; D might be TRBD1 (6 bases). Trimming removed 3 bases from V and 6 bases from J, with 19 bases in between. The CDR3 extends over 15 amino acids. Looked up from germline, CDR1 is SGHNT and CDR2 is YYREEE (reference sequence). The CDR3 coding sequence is TGTGCCAGCAGCTGGGGGAACAGGGTTACAAGCGAGCAGTACTTC. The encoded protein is CASSWGNRVTSEQYF. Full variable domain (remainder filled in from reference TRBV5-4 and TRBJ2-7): ETGVTQSPTHLIKTRGQQVTLRCSSQSGHNTVSWYQQALGQGPQFIFQYYREEENGRGNFPPRFSGLQFPNYSSELNVNALELDDSALYLCASSWGNRVTSEQYFGPGTRLTVT.

The CDR3 loop is CASSLSRGSYNEQFF. In DNA, the CDR3 is TGTGCCAGCAGCCTTAGCCGTGGCTCCTACAATGAGCAGTTCTTC. V gene TRBV7-3 combines with J gene TRBJ2-1; D ambiguous. CDR3 length: 15 amino acids. Germline V lookup: CDR1 SGHTA, CDR2 FQGTGA. V gave up 5 bases and J gave up 0 bases, with 11 bases separating them.

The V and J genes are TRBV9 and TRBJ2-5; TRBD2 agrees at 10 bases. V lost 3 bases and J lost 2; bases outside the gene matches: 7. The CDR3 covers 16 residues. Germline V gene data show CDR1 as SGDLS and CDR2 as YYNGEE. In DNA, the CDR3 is TGTGCCAGCAGCGCAAGTGGACTAGCGGAGCAAGAGACCCAGTACTTC. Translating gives CASSASGLAEQETQYF.

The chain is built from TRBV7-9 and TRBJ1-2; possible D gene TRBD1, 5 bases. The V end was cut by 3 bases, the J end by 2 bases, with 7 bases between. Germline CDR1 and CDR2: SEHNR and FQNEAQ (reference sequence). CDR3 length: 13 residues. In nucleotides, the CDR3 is TGTGCCAGCAGCTTGGGGGACAACTATGGCTACACCTTC. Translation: CASSLGDNYGYTF. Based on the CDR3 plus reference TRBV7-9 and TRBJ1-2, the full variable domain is DTGVSQNPRHKITKRGQNVTFRCDPISEHNRLYWYRQTLGQGPEFLTYFQNEAQLEKSRLLSDRFSAERPKGSFSTLEIQRTEQGDSAMYLCASSLGDNYGYTFGSGTRLTVV.

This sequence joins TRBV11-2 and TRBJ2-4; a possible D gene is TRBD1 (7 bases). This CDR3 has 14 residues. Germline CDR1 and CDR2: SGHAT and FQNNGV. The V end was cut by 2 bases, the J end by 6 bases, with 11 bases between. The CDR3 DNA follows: TGTGCCAGCAGCTTACGGGGGACAGTAAACATTCAGTACTTC. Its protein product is CASSLRGTVNIQYF. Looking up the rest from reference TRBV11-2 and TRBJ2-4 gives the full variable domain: EAGVAQSPRYKIIEKRQSVAFWCNPISGHATLYWYQQILGQGPKLLIQFQNNGVVDDSQLPKDRFSAERLKGVDSTLKIQPAKLEDSAVYLCASSLRGTVNIQYFGAGTRLSVL.

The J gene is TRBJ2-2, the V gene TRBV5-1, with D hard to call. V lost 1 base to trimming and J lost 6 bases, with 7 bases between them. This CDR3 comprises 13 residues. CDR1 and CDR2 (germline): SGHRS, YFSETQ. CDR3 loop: CASSLLLSGELFF. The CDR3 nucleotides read TGCGCCAGCAGCTTGTTGTTGTCCGGGGAGCTGTTTTTT.

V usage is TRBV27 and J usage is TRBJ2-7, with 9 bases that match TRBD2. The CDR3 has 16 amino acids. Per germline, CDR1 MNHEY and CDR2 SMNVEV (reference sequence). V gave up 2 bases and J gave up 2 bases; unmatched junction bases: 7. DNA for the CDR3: TGTGCCAGCAGTTTAAGAGGCATAGCGGGAGCCTACGAGCAGTACTTC. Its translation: CASSLRGIAGAYEQYF.

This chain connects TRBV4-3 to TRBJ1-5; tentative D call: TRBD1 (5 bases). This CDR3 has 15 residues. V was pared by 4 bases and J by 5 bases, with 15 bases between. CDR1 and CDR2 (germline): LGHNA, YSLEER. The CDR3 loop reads CASSPGGNPHQPQHF. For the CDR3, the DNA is TGCGCCAGCAGCCCCGGGGGGAACCCCCATCAGCCCCAGCATTTT.

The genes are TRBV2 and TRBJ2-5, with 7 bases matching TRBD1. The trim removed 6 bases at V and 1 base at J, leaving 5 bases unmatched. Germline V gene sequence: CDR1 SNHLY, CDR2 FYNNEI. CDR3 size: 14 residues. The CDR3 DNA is TGTGCCAGCAGACAGACAGGGATCCAAGAGACCCAGTACTTC. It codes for CASRQTGIQETQYF.

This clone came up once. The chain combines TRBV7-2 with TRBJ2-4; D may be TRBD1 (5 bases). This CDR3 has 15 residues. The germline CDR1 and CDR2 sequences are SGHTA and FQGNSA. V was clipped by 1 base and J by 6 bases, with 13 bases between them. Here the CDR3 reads CASSLGWGAANIQYF. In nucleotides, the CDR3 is TGTGCCAGCAGCTTAGGATGGGGCGCGGCAAACATTCAGTACTTC. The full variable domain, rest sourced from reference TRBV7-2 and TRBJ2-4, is GAGVSQSPSNKVTEKGKDVELRCDPISGHTALYWYRQSLGQGLEFLIYFQGNSAPDKSGLPSDRFSAERTGGSVSTLTIQRTQQEDSAVYLCASSLGWGAANIQYFGAGTRLSVL.

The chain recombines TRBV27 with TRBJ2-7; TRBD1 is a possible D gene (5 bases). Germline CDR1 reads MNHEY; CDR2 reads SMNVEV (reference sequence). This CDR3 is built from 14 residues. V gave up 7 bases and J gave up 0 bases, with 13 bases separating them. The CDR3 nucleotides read TGTGCCAGCATCGGCCGGCAGGGCTCCTACGAGCAGTACTTC. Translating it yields CASIGRQGSYEQYF.

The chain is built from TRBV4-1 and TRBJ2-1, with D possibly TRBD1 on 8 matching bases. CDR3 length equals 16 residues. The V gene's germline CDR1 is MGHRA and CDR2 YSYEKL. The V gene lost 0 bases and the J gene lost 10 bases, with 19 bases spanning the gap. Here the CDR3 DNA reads TGCGCCAGCAGCCAAGAGTTAGGACAGGGAGGGCGGGAGCAGTTCTTC. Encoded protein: CASSQELGQGGREQFF.

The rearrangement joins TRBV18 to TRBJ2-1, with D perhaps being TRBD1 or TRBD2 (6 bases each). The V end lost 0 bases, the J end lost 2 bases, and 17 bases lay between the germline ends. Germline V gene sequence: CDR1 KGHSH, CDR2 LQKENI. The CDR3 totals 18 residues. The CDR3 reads CASSPPSQGGLAYNEQFF. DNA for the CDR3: TGTGCCAGCTCACCACCCTCTCAAGGGGGGTTGGCCTACAATGAGCAGTTCTTC.

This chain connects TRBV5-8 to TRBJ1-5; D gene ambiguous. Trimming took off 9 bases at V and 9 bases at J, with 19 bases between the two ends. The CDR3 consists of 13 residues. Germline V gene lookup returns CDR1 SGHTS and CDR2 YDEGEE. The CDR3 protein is CATDFLVSGPQHF. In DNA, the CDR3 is TGTGCCACCGATTTTTTAGTGTCAGGGCCCCAGCATTTT.

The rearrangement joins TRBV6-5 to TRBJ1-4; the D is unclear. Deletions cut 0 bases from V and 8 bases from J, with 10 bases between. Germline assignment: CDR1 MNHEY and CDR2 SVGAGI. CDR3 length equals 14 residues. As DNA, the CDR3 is TGTGCCAGCAGTTACTCGAGACATCGGGAAAAACTGTTTTTT. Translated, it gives CASSYSRHREKLFF.

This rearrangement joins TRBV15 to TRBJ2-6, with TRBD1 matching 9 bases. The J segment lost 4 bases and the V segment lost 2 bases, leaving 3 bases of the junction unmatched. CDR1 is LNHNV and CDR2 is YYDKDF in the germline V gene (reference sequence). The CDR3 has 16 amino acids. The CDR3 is CATSRYRGPGANVLTF. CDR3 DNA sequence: TGTGCCACCAGCAGATACAGGGGGCCCGGGGCCAACGTCCTGACTTTC.

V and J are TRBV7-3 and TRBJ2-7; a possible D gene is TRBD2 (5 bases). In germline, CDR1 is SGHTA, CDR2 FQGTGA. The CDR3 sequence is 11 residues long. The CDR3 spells CAAQFRGEQYF. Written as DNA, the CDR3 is TGTGCAGCACAGTTCCGGGGCGAGCAGTACTTC.

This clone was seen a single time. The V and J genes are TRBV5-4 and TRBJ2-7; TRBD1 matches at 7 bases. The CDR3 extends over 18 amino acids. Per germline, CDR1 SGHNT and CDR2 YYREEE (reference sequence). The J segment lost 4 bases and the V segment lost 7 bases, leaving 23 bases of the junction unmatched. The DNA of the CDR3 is TGTGCCAGCCATTCGGGCAGGGGGATAACCGACGTATTATACGAGCAGTACTTC. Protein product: CASHSGRGITDVLYEQYF.

This chain's CDR3 is CAITRSKGLAGVYEQYF. CDR3 in DNA: TGTGCCATAACACGCTCAAAGGGACTAGCGGGAGTCTACGAGCAGTACTTC. The chain recombines TRBV7-3 with TRBJ2-7; 14 bases map to TRBD2. V trimming: 10 bases; J trimming: 3 bases; junction bases outside the gene matches: 14. CDR1 SGHTA and CDR2 FQGTGA come from the germline V gene. The CDR3 contains 17 residues. Complete variable domain (other parts from reference TRBV7-3 and TRBJ2-7): GAGVSQTPSNKVTEKGKYVELRCDPISGHTALYWYRQSLGQGPEFLIYFQGTGAADDSGLPNDRFFAVRPEGSVSTLKIQRTERGDSAVYLCAITRSKGLAGVYEQYFGPGTRLTVT.

In nucleotides, the CDR3 is TGCGCCAGCAGCCAAGCGGGACTAGCGGTATCCTACGAGCAGTACTTC. This encodes CASSQAGLAVSYEQYF. The rearrangement links TRBV4-1 to TRBJ2-7; TRBD2 aligns across 11 bases. With V trimmed by 1 base and J by 1 base, 3 bases remained unmatched. The CDR3 consists of 16 residues. The germline CDR1 and CDR2 sequences are MGHRA and YSYEKL.

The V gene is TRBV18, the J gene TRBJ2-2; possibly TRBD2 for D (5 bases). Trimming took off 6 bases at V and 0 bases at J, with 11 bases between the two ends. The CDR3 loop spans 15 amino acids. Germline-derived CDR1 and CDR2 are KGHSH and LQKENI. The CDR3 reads CASSRTATNTGELFF. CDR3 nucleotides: TGTGCCAGCTCGCGGACTGCCACGAACACCGGGGAGCTGTTTTTT.

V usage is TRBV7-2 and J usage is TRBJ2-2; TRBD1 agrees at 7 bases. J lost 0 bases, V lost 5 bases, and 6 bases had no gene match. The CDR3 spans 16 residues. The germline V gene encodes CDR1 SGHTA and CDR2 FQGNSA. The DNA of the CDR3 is TGTGCCAGCAGCGCCACCGGGACAGCGAACACCGGGGAGCTGTTTTTT. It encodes CASSATGTANTGELFF.